The clone carrying this T cell receptor (beta chain) was detected ten times or more. Its antigen is unknown. Time point denoted: persistent/refractory GD, antithyroid drugs over 5 years with positive TRAb. RNA from PBMCs was the source of the TCR library. The data derive from a study of regulatory T cells in long-lasting Graves disease. Findings and caveats of the study: The TCR repertoire of persistent Graves' patients was less diverse than that of newly diagnosed ones.

For TCR beta, libraries came from iRepertoire HTBI primers and Arm-PCR of CDR3 regions. TCRdb re-derived calls from the multiplex PCR reads in MiXCR, one entry per CDR3 protein. The sample shows over 650,000 distinct CDR3 sequences, around 30% of them seen only once. This TCR derives from a female donor with Graves disease. Source: peripheral blood mononuclear cells (PBMCs), taken when the disease was refractory, from a patient treated with antithyroid drugs.

CDR3 nucleotide sequence: TGTGCCAGCGACCGGGACAGCAATCAGCCCCAGCATTTT. It yields the protein CASDRDSNQPQHF. The V and J genes are TRBV6-1 and TRBJ1-5; tentative D call: TRBD1 (5 bases). The CDR3 is 13 residues long. CDR1 and CDR2 (germline): MNHNS, SASEGT. V shed 8 bases and J shed 1 base, with 9 bases lying between them.